This T cell receptor (beta chain) came from a study of response to subunit inactivated influenza vaccine. Concerning this clonotype itself: What it binds is unknown.

MiXCR, applied by TCRdb to the RT-PCR reads, yields one record per CDR3 protein. Of roughly 520,000 distinct CDR3 sequences in the sample, 25% were seen once. Study-wide findings and caveats: A suggestion made by the authors is that each seasonal influenza vaccination recruits few new T cells.

V was shortened by 0 bases and J by 7 bases, with 13 bases between the two germline ends. CDR3 size: 14 residues. Germline-derived CDR1 and CDR2 are LGHDT and YNNKEL (reference sequence). The source material was CD4+ T cells sorted from PBMCs, sampled 5 to 6 days after vaccination. The V call is TRBV3-1, the J call TRBJ2-7; D not resolved. The sequence came from a middle-aged man who received an inactivated influenza vaccine. This chain's CDR3 is CASSQEGRTREQYF. CDR3 nucleotide sequence: TGTGCCAGCAGCCAAGAAGGGCGGACGAGGGAGCAGTACTTC.